One sample yielded the 8 T cell receptor beta chains listed below, sequenced in a study of blood T cells in healthy people across ages. The use of a sample-barcoded 5' primer and a J-beta primer mix characterized a second PCR of roughly 6 to 12 cycles. MiXCR, run by TCRdb on the 5' RACE reads, gives a single entry per CDR3 protein. In the table there are about 1 million distinct CDR3 sequences, under 45% of which are singletons. Sequenced input: blood. These receptors were taken from a woman aged 55-70 years in good health.

This clonotype was seen ten or more times. The chain couples TRBV20-1 to TRBJ2-1; no firm D call. V gave up 1 base and J gave up 6 bases, with 7 bases separating them. Germline V gives CDR1 DFQATT, CDR2 SNEGSKA (reference sequence). The CDR3 extends over 12 amino acids. CDR3 nucleotide sequence: TGCAGTGCTAGAGGTCTACTCAATGAGCAGTTCTTC. It codes for CSARGLLNEQFF.

As regards this clonotype: A read error may produce the germline difference seen at one junction end. This rearrangement joins TRBV20-1 to TRBJ1-2; maybe TRBD1 (6 bases). This CDR3 has 13 residues. Germline V gene data show CDR1 as DFQATT and CDR2 as SNEGSKA (reference sequence). The CDR3: CSASQGRDYGYTF. CDR3 coding DNA: TGCAGTGCTTCCCAGGGGCGGGACTATGGTTACACCTTC.

This clonotype has only a few counts. The rearrangement links TRBV10-3 to TRBJ2-5; no clear D. V lost 8 bases, J lost 5 bases, and 12 bases lay in between. The CDR3 runs to 12 residues. The V gene's germline CDR1 is ENHRY and CDR2 SYGVKD. The chain's CDR3 is CAIAKSQETQYF. DNA for the CDR3: TGTGCCATCGCAAAATCGCAGGAGACCCAGTACTTC.

This clonotype was detected a few times. The chain has TRBV6-6 and TRBJ2-3, with TRBD1 matching over 7 bases. The trim removed 4 bases at V and 3 bases at J, leaving 7 bases unmatched. This CDR3 is built from 15 residues. Germline V gene lookup returns CDR1 MNHNY and CDR2 SVGAGI (reference sequence). The CDR3 is CASSFDRVVTDTQYF. The CDR3 coding sequence is TGTGCCAGCAGTTTCGACAGGGTGGTAACAGATACGCAGTATTTT.

The chain couples TRBV7-9 to TRBJ1-5; unclear D gene. The V gene lost 1 base and the J gene lost 5 bases, with 9 bases spanning the gap. Germline V CDR1 and CDR2: SEHNR, FQNEAQ (reference sequence). CDR3 length: 14 residues. As DNA, the CDR3 is TGTGCCAGCAGCTTAGGAGGGAGGTATCAGCCCCAGCATTTT. It is translated as CASSLGGRYQPQHF.

The chain uses TRBV7-7 and TRBJ2-5, with 12 bases matching TRBD2. Germline values: CDR1 SSHAT, CDR2 FNYEAQ (reference sequence). The V gene end was trimmed by 1 base and the J gene end by 5 bases; junction bases not matched to a gene: 5. CDR3 size: 16 residues. CDR3 in DNA: TGTGCCAGCAGCTTAGGGACTAGCGGGAACCGGGAGACCCAGTACTTC. This codes for CASSLGTSGNRETQYF.

V usage is TRBV4-2 and J usage is TRBJ2-5; 8 nucleotides match TRBD2. Germline CDR1 reads LGHNA; CDR2 reads YNFKEQ. The V segment lost 0 bases and the J segment 5 bases; nucleotides outside the gene matches: 14. The CDR3 has 18 amino acids. The CDR3 loop reads CASSQDGRAGEGGETQYF. CDR3 sequence (DNA): TGTGCCAGCAGCCAAGACGGGAGAGCGGGAGAGGGAGGTGAGACCCAGTACTTC.

This rearrangement joins TRBV7-2 to TRBJ2-7; TRBD2 aligns across 9 bases. The CDR3 length is 15 residues. Germline CDR1 reads SGHTA; CDR2 reads FQGNSA. V was pared by 1 base and J by 2 bases, with 3 bases of the junction left unmatched. CDR3 loop: CASSLEPSGTYEQYF. DNA for the CDR3: TGTGCCAGCAGCTTAGAGCCTAGCGGGACCTACGAGCAGTACTTC.